The 23 T cell receptor beta chains given below trace back to one sample, sequenced in a study of beta chain features in type 1 diabetes. The study, taken as a whole, reports: Moderate yet significant TCRB CDR3 shortening was seen in Type 1 diabetes patients in all four CD4+ subsets.

What was sequenced were expressed TCRB transcripts, since all of the isolated RNA had been reverse transcribed. The data were produced by immunoSEQ multiplex PCR, yet TCRdb's version contains in-frame clones alone and is incomplete. The repertoire holds 630,000 or so clones, with about an eighth as singletons. No cognate antigen is known for these TCRs. The specimen sequenced was naive CD4+ T cells from blood. Receptors were obtained from a man aged 18 to 30 with type 1 diabetes.

The chain carries TRBV7-2 and TRBJ1-2; 12 positions agree with TRBD1. The V and J ends lost 1 base and 4 bases, in that order; junction bases with no gene match: 4. The CDR3 has 16 residues. The germline CDR1 and CDR2 sequences are SGHTA and FQGNSA. The CDR3 loop reads CASSLVGTGGTYGYTF. The CDR3 DNA is TGTGCCAGCAGCTTAGTCGGGACAGGGGGCACCTATGGCTACACCTTC.

The table lists this clone with a few counts. The chain has TRBV7-9 and TRBJ1-1; TRBD1 might be the D (5 bases). Deletions cut 1 base from V and 4 bases from J, with 16 bases between. The CDR3 extends over 16 amino acids. Germline CDR1 SEHNR, CDR2 FQNEAQ (reference sequence). The DNA of the CDR3 is TGTGCCAGCAGCTTAGGTTCCGGACAAGTAGTCACTGAAGCTTTCTTT. Translation gives CASSLGSGQVVTEAFF.

The chain links TRBV30 to TRBJ2-1, with TRBD2 matching over 7 bases. CDR3 length equals 15 residues. V shed 2 bases, J shed 6 bases, and the junction held 10 bases outside the gene matches. The germline V gene has CDR1 GTSNPN and CDR2 SVGIG (reference sequence). This chain's CDR3 is CAWSLAEWRGNEQFF. The CDR3 nucleotides are TGTGCCTGGAGTCTAGCGGAGTGGAGAGGCAATGAGCAGTTCTTC.

This clone came up a few times. CDR3 sequence (DNA): TGCGCCAGCAGCCAAGCCGTTGGGCAGCCCCAGCATTTT. It codes for CASSQAVGQPQHF. This sequence joins TRBV4-3 and TRBJ1-5; D unclear. This CDR3 contains 13 residues. Germline V gives CDR1 LGHNA, CDR2 YSLEER. V was cut by 1 base and J by 7 bases, with 8 bases left in between.

This clone was observed a handful of times. V and J are TRBV7-2 and TRBJ1-3; D ambiguous. Germline CDR1 SGHTA, CDR2 FQGNSA. V was shortened by 5 bases and J by 4 bases, with 9 bases between the two germline ends. The CDR3 spans 13 residues. CDR3 DNA: TGTGCCAGCAGCGGAGACGGCGGAAACACCATATATTTT. Its translation: CASSGDGGNTIYF.

This clone showed up just a few times. This chain links TRBV6-6 with TRBJ1-2; D possibly corresponds to TRBD1 (5 bases). In germline, CDR1 is MNHNY, CDR2 SVGAGI (reference sequence). Trimming cost V 8 bases and J 1 base, with 11 bases left between them. The CDR3 runs to 13 residues. DNA of the CDR3: TGTGCCAGCTTTTCCGGGGGTAACTATGGCTACACCTTC. Translating gives CASFSGGNYGYTF.

This clone was seen a handful of times. The chain links TRBV28 to TRBJ2-6; possibly TRBD2 for D (5 bases). V was pared by 2 bases and J by 0 bases, with 20 bases between. Germline CDR1 MDHEN, CDR2 SYDVKM. This CDR3 region has 20 residues. The CDR3 loop is CASSLIARSKVSSGANVLTF. DNA for the CDR3: TGTGCCAGCAGTTTAATAGCGCGGTCCAAAGTCTCCTCTGGGGCCAACGTCCTGACTTTC.

This clone was seen a few times. V gene TRBV15 combines with J gene TRBJ1-1; perhaps TRBD1 as D (6 bases). CDR3 length equals 18 residues. With 5 bases removed from V and 0 bases from J, the gap between germline ends came to 22 bases. The germline CDR1 and CDR2 sequences are LNHNV and YYDKDF (reference sequence). CDR3 sequence reads: CATSPAGRGGSMNTEAFF. DNA for the CDR3: TGTGCCACCAGCCCAGCTGGCAGGGGAGGATCCATGAACACTGAAGCTTTCTTT.

This clone was counted a few times. The chain uses TRBV9 and TRBJ2-1; D ambiguous. The germline V gene has CDR1 SGDLS and CDR2 YYNGEE. V was clipped by 3 bases and J by 8 bases, with 18 bases between them. The CDR3 extends over 15 amino acids. The CDR3 here is CASSALPHPPDEQFF. The CDR3 coding sequence is TGTGCCAGCAGCGCCCTCCCGCACCCCCCCGATGAGCAGTTCTTC.

The chain links TRBV5-1 to TRBJ2-2; D is unresolved. CDR3 length: 15 amino acids. Germline V gene sequence: CDR1 SGHRS, CDR2 YFSETQ. V was clipped by 7 bases and J by 0 bases, with 13 bases between them. CDR3 DNA sequence: TGCGCCAGCGCGAAGGAACCCGCGAACACCGGGGAGCTGTTTTTT. Protein: CASAKEPANTGELFF.

The chain employs TRBV6-5 and TRBJ1-5; D ambiguous. Deletions cut 6 bases from V and 4 bases from J, with 10 bases between. Germline lookup yields CDR1 MNHEY and CDR2 SVGAGI. The CDR3 is made up of 13 amino acids. CDR3 sequence (DNA): TGTGCCAGCAGACCCGACGGGAATCAGCCCCAGCATTTT. It encodes CASRPDGNQPQHF.

This clone was seen only a few times. The chain links TRBV27 to TRBJ1-5, with D perhaps matching TRBD1 (6 bases). Germline CDR1 reads MNHEY; CDR2 reads SMNVEV (reference sequence). The CDR3 covers 14 residues. Trimming took 8 bases from V and 2 from J, leaving 13 bases between them. CDR3 sequence reads: CASPFQGRNQPQHF. The DNA of the CDR3 is TGTGCCAGCCCCTTTCAGGGGCGCAATCAGCCCCAGCATTTT.

The rearrangement links TRBV2 to TRBJ2-2; D possibly matches TRBD1 or TRBD2 (6 bases each). V was cut by 9 bases and J by 2 bases, with 25 bases left in between. The CDR3 extends over 18 amino acids. Per germline, CDR1 SNHLY and CDR2 FYNNEI. The CDR3 sequence is CARQGRGPTTSNTGELFF. CDR3 DNA sequence: TGTGCCAGACAGGGCCGGGGGCCAACAACATCAAACACCGGGGAGCTGTTTTTT.

This chain connects TRBV30 to TRBJ2-1, with 8 bases fitting TRBD1. This CDR3 has 16 amino acids. Germline V lookup: CDR1 GTSNPN, CDR2 SVGIG (reference sequence). V lost 3 bases and J lost 3; bases outside the gene matches: 10. The CDR3 region is CAWRPTDRGFYNEQFF. In nucleotides, the CDR3 is TGTGCCTGGAGGCCAACTGACAGGGGTTTCTACAATGAGCAGTTCTTC.

This clone has more than one count but fewer than ten. The rearrangement joins TRBV30 to TRBJ2-7; 8 positions match TRBD2. Germline V gene sequence: CDR1 GTSNPN, CDR2 SVGIG (reference sequence). Germline trimming cut 6 bases from V and 5 bases from J; bases unmatched to any gene: 12. The CDR3 is made up of 14 amino acids. The DNA for the CDR3 is TGTGCCTGCCCTACGCGCGGGAGGACCCACGAGCAGTACTTC. Protein: CACPTRGRTHEQYF.

The rearrangement joins TRBV7-2 to TRBJ1-1; D is uncertain. The CDR3 is made up of 12 amino acids. From germline, CDR1 is SGHTA and CDR2 FQGNSA. V was cut by 5 bases and J by 2 bases, with 6 bases left in between. CDR3 protein: CASSDLNTEAFF. Written as DNA, the CDR3 is TGTGCCAGCAGCGACCTAAACACTGAAGCTTTCTTT. Supplemented by reference TRBV7-2 and TRBJ1-1, the full variable domain reads GAGVSQSPSNKVTEKGKDVELRCDPISGHTALYWYRQSLGQGLEFLIYFQGNSAPDKSGLPSDRFSAERTGGSVSTLTIQRTQQEDSAVYLCASSDLNTEAFFGQGTRLTVV.

The CDR3 DNA follows: TGTGCCAGCAGCTTAGGGGCGGGGGAGAAAGCTTTCTTT. It yields the protein CASSLGAGEKAFF. The rearrangement uses TRBV13 and TRBJ1-1, with D possibly TRBD1 on 5 matching bases. The germline V gene encodes CDR1 PRHDT and CDR2 FYEKMQ (reference sequence). Trimming cost V 0 bases and J 9 bases, with 11 bases left between them. The CDR3 runs to 13 residues.

The chain uses TRBV14 and TRBJ1-4; D uncertain. The V gene's germline CDR1 is SGHDN and CDR2 FVKESK. Trimming shortened V by 1 base and J by 10 bases, and 16 bases separated the two germline ends. CDR3 length equals 15 residues. The CDR3 DNA reads TGTGCCAGCAGCCAAGTGGGTGGTAAGAAGTCAAAACTGTTTTTT. This sequence encodes CASSQVGGKKSKLFF.

In this sample, this clone turned up a few times. V is TRBV29-1 and J is TRBJ2-7, with D possibly matching TRBD1 (6 bases). V was clipped by 6 bases and J by 2 bases, with 11 bases between them. Germline V gene lookup returns CDR1 SQVTM and CDR2 ANQGSEA. The CDR3 is 12 amino acids. CDR3 nucleotide sequence: TGCAGCGTCCTAGGGGGACCCTACGAGCAGTACTTC. Translated, it gives CSVLGGPYEQYF.

The chain combines TRBV2 with TRBJ2-4; D may be TRBD1 (6 bases). This CDR3 has 12 residues. V dropped 7 bases and J dropped 6 bases, with 10 bases sitting between them. The germline CDR1 and CDR2 sequences are SNHLY and FYNNEI. The CDR3 reads CASKPGVNIQYF. The CDR3 DNA is TGTGCCAGCAAGCCAGGGGTAAACATTCAGTACTTC.

This clone appeared a few times. Other DNA sequences of this sample code for an identical CDR3. The chain carries TRBV2 and TRBJ1-5; no firm D call. Germline CDR1 reads SNHLY; CDR2 reads FYNNEI. V was trimmed by 8 bases and J by 2 bases, leaving 7 bases between them. The CDR3 is 12 amino acids. The CDR3 DNA reads TGTGCCAGCCAGAGGGGCAATCAGCCCCAGCATTTT. Its translation is CASQRGNQPQHF.

This clone was seen only a few times. This CDR3 is also generated by other DNA sequences in the sample. CDR3: CAWSGGNQPQHF. The CDR3 nucleotides are TGTGCCTGGAGTGGGGGCAATCAGCCCCAGCATTTT. The V and J genes are TRBV30 and TRBJ1-5; D remains ambiguous. The V and J ends lost 1 base and 2 bases respectively, with 3 bases between them. The germline CDR1 and CDR2 sequences are GTSNPN and SVGIG (reference sequence). The CDR3 totals 12 residues.

The chain couples TRBV18 to TRBJ2-5, with 10 nucleotides matching TRBD2. Germline-derived CDR1 and CDR2 are KGHSH and LQKENI. The V and J ends lost 2 bases and 4 bases, in that order; junction bases with no gene match: 4. This CDR3 region has 15 residues. The CDR3 sequence: CASSPGPSGRETQYF. For the CDR3, the DNA is TGTGCCAGCTCACCAGGCCCTAGCGGGAGAGAGACCCAGTACTTC. Filled out from reference TRBV18 and TRBJ2-5, the complete variable domain reads NAGVMQNPRHLVRRRGQEARLRCSPMKGHSHVYWYRQLPEEGLKFMVYLQKENIIDESGMPKERFSAEFPKEGPSILRIQQVVRGDSAAYFCASSPGPSGRETQYFGPGTRLLVL.